This T cell receptor beta chain was profiled in a study of shared T cell receptors in the human thymus. With V trimmed by 7 bases and J by 7 bases, 9 bases remained unmatched. This CDR3 spans 13 amino acids. In germline, CDR1 is MNHNS, CDR2 SASEGT. Data came from immunoSEQ multiplex PCR; TCRdb stores just in-frame clones and leaves some out. The sample has hundreds of thousands of clones, roughly 90% seen once. This sample was shared with a second study, whose subject was human thymus T cells. According to that study: Related studies found that unrelated individuals share highly overlapping thymic repertoires.

V and J are TRBV6-1 and TRBJ1-1; TRBD1 agrees at 7 bases. This TCR derives from a boy younger than two with a congenital heart defect. Sequenced: thymocytes. The CDR3 bases are TGTGCCAGCATATCGCACCGGGACAGTGAAGCTTTCTTT. Encoded protein: CASISHRDSEAFF.